A selection of T cell receptor beta chains follows, all from one sample in a study of CD8+ T cells in alopecia areata. Here immunoSEQ multiplex PCR was the method, and the copy in TCRdb shows in-frame clones only, minus some. The sample has 140,000 to 150,000 clones, roughly half seen once. This specimen was CD4+ T cells sorted from blood, taken at week 0. The receptors derive from a human donor with alopecia areata. Both conserved end residues are part of each CDR3. A D gene is named only where the DNA matches it firmly. A row's size may be missing; if present it is once, few, many or a size class.

>TRBJ2-3|few|.|TRBV19
TGTGCCAGTAGTATCTCTGGCGGTCACACAGATACGCAGTATTTT
CASSISGGHTDTQYF
>TRBJ2-1|.|TRBD2|TRBV29-1
TGCAGCGTTGCCTTTTGGACTAGCGGCAATGAGCAGTTCTTC
CSVAFWTSGNEQFF
>TRBJ1-2|once|.|TRBV6-5
TGTGCCAGCAGGCTGGGACGGAACTATGGCTACACCTTC
CASRLGRNYGYTF
>TRBJ2-6|few|.|TRBV7-2
TGTGCCAGCAGCTTTAAGGGACCCGGGGCCAACGTCCTGACTTTC
CASSFKGPGANVLTF
>TRBJ2-2|.|TRBD2|TRBV29-1
TGCAGCGTTGAGGCTAGCGGGACTGGTACCGGGGAGCTGTTTTTT
CSVEASGTGTGELFF
>TRBJ2-5|many|.|TRBV29-1
TGCAGCGCGCGACTGGACAGCGGCGAGACCCAGTACTTC
CSARLDSGETQYF
>TRBJ1-2|.|TRBD1|TRBV5-6
TGTGCCAGCAGCCCAGCAGGGGGCGCCGGGGCTGGCTACACCTTC
CASSPAGGAGAGYTF
>TRBJ2-1|many|TRBD2|TRBV7-8
TGTGCCAGCAGCTTAACAGCGGGAGGCCTATCCTACAATGAGCAGTTCTTC
CASSLTAGGLSYNEQFF
>TRBJ1-4|few|TRBD1|TRBV18
TGTGCCAGCTCACCGGGACAGGTGGAAAAACTGTTTTTT
CASSPGQVEKLFF
>TRBJ2-3|.|TRBD2|TRBV2
TGTGCCAGCGGACGACTAGCGGGAGGACGGGAAGATACGCAGTATTTT
CASGRLAGGREDTQYF
>TRBJ1-2|.|TRBD1|TRBV13
TGTGCCAGCAGCTTGGAAGGGGGCAAGAGTGGCTACACCTTC
CASSLEGGKSGYTF
>TRBJ2-5|.|TRBD1|TRBV5-1
TGCGCCAGCAGCCGACGGACAGGGTACCAAGAGACCCAGTACTTC
CASSRRTGYQETQYF
>TRBJ2-5|.|.|TRBV18
TGTGCCAGCTCACCACCAGGGGTCCGAGAGACCCAGTACTTC
CASSPPGVRETQYF
>TRBJ2-7|.|.|TRBV5-1
TGCGCCAGCAGCCTACGGACGGATTCCTACGAGCAGTACTTC
CASSLRTDSYEQYF
>TRBJ2-4|once|TRBD2|TRBV30
TGTGCCTGGACTAGCGGGAGGGCTAACATTCAGTACTTC
CAWTSGRANIQYF
>TRBJ1-5|.|.|TRBV28
TGTGCCAGCAGTTTGCGAGGGGGAAGAGGCAATCAGCCCCAGCATTTT
CASSLRGGRGNQPQHF
>TRBJ2-2|.|.|TRBV9
TGTGCCAGCAGCGTAGAGCGGACACATAACACCGGGGAGCTGTTTTTT
CASSVERTHNTGELFF
>TRBJ2-1|.|.|TRBV30
TGTGCCTGGAGTGTAACCGGTAAGGGTGAGCAGTTCTTC
CAWSVTGKGEQFF
>TRBJ2-7|.|TRBD2|TRBV11-2
TGTGCCAGCAGCTTAGCGGTGGCGCTAGCGGGTTCCTACGAGCAGTACTTC
CASSLAVALAGSYEQYF
>TRBJ2-3|.|.|TRBV29-1
TGCAGCGTCAACGAAGGGGGGGTGTCAGATACGCAGTATTTT
CSVNEGGVSDTQYF
>TRBJ1-4|.|.|TRBV30
TGTGCCTGGAGTGTGTGGGGTAGTGGTGAAAAACTGTTTTTT
CAWSVWGSGEKLFF
>TRBJ2-5|.|.|TRBV29-1
TGCAGCTCCCGACAGGCAGTTTCCCCGCTAGCCCAGTACTTC
CSSRQAVSPLAQYF
>TRBJ2-7|.|TRBD1|TRBV5-1
TGCGCCAGCAACTCCGGGACAGGGCTACTGGAGCAGTACTTC
CASNSGTGLLEQYF
>TRBJ1-1|.|.|TRBV29-1
TGCAGCGCCGCGGCAGGGAACACTGAAGCTTTCTTT
CSAAAGNTEAFF
>TRBJ2-1|few|.|TRBV7-2
TGTGCCAGCACCTCCCGGCGGCCGAATGAGCAGTTCTTC
CASTSRRPNEQFF
>TRBJ2-2|.|.|TRBV15
TGTGCCACCAGCGCTACTGGAGGGGGAATCACCGGGGAGCTGTTTTTT
CATSATGGGITGELFF
>TRBJ2-5|.|.|TRBV7-2
TGTGCCAGCAGCTTACATTCGGGGGCCCAGGAGACCCAGTACTTC
CASSLHSGAQETQYF
>TRBJ2-1|.|.|TRBV4-1
TGCGCCTCAAGCGGGTTCCACGGCAATGAGCAGTTCTTC
CASSGFHGNEQFF
>TRBJ2-1|.|.|TRBV19
TGTGCCACTGGACGGAGCCCGAGCTCCTACAATGAGCAGTTCTTC
CATGRSPSSYNEQFF
>TRBJ2-6|.|.|TRBV29-1
TGCAGCGTTGACGGGGGTTCTGGGGCCAACGTCCTGACTTTC
CSVDGGSGANVLTF
>TRBJ2-6|few|.|TRBV6-1
TGTGCCAGTTGTAAGGCCGATTCTGGGGCCAACGTCCTGACTTTC
CASCKADSGANVLTF
>TRBJ2-4|.|.|TRBV9
TGTGCCAGCAGCGTACTTAGCGGAGGGGGTGCGGACATTCAGTACTTC
CASSVLSGGGADIQYF
>TRBJ2-6|few|TRBD1|TRBV5-1
TGCGCCAGCAGCTGGGTGACCACAGGGGTAACCTCTGGGGCCAACGTCCTGACTTTC
CASSWVTTGVTSGANVLTF
>TRBJ2-7|.|.|TRBV30
TGTGCCTGGAGTGAGCCTAGCTACGAGCAGTACTTC
CAWSEPSYEQYF
>TRBJ2-5|few|.|TRBV7-9
TGTGCCAGCAGTCACGGGGCCCCGAAGACCCAGTACTTC
CASSHGAPKTQYF
>TRBJ2-7|.|TRBD1|TRBV27
TGTGCCAGCAGTTTAAGAGACAGGGGCTACGAGCAGTACTTC
CASSLRDRGYEQYF
>TRBJ1-2|.|.|TRBV4-3
TGCGCCAGCAGCCAGCGGGGATTGGATGGCTACACCTTC
CASSQRGLDGYTF
>TRBJ2-7|.|.|TRBV5-1
TGCGCCAGCAGCTTGGTCCAAGGCGCCAGGAGCTCCTACGAGCAGTACTTC
CASSLVQGARSSYEQYF
>TRBJ2-7|.|TRBD2|TRBV11-2
TGTGCCAGCAGCTTTGGGACTAGCGGGAGAATTTACGAGCAGTACTTC
CASSFGTSGRIYEQYF
>TRBJ2-1|.|TRBD2|TRBV11-2
TGTGCCAGCAGCCCACGGCAAGCGGGGGGGAATGAGCAGTTCTTC
CASSPRQAGGNEQFF
>TRBJ2-7|.|TRBD2|TRBV2
TGTGCCAGCAAGGCTAGCGGCTACGAGCAGTACTTC
CASKASGYEQYF
>TRBJ1-1|.|.|TRBV29-1
TGCAGCGTGTTTTCAGATGAAGCTTTCTTT
CSVFSDEAFF
>TRBJ2-7|.|TRBD1|TRBV29-1
TGCAGCCTCCGGAGGGGGACAGGACCCCTCGAGCAGTACTTC
CSLRRGTGPLEQYF
>TRBJ1-1|once|TRBD1|TRBV25-1
TGTGCCAGCAGTGAAGGAGCAGGGGGGATGAACACTGAAGCTTTCTTT
CASSEGAGGMNTEAFF
>TRBJ2-6|.|.|TRBV4-1
TGCGCCAGCAGCCAGACACGGCCGCAAAGGGCCAACGTCCTGACTTTC
CASSQTRPQRANVLTF
>TRBJ2-1|.|TRBD1|TRBV29-1
TGCAGCGTTGAAGAAGGGACAGGCAGCTCCTACAATGAGCAGTTCTTC
CSVEEGTGSSYNEQFF
>TRBJ1-1|.|.|TRBV29-1
TGCAGCGGTAAGACACAGGGGAACACTGAAGCTTTCTTT
CSGKTQGNTEAFF
>TRBJ1-1|.|.|TRBV4-3
TGCGCCAGCAGCCAAGACTGGGATGCGAACACTGAAGCTTTCTTT
CASSQDWDANTEAFF
>TRBJ1-1|.|TRBD1|TRBV25-1
TGTGCCAGCGTTGACGACAGGGTGGGCACTGAAGCTTTCTTT
CASVDDRVGTEAFF
>TRBJ1-1|once|.|TRBV5-1
TGCGCCAGCGGTTCCTGGAGCAACACTGAAGCTTTCTTT
CASGSWSNTEAFF
>TRBJ1-5|.|.|TRBV27
TGTGCCAGCAGTGTGCGGGGCAATCAGCCCCAGCATTTT
CASSVRGNQPQHF
>TRBJ2-7|.|TRBD2|TRBV2
TGTGCCAGCAGTGAAAGTTTAGCGGGAGACTACGAGCAGTACTTC
CASSESLAGDYEQYF
>TRBJ2-5|.|TRBD1|TRBV10-3
TGTGCCATCGGGGGCGGCAGGGGGCCAGAGACCCAGTACTTC
CAIGGGRGPETQYF
>TRBJ1-1|.|.|TRBV29-1
TGCAGCGTTGAAATTATCAGGGTAGCTTTCTTT
CSVEIIRVAFF
>TRBJ2-7|few|TRBD2|TRBV7-2
TGTGCCAGCAGCTTAGGTGGCCTGTCGCGGGGGGACCTCTTCTTC
CASSLGGLSRGDLFF
>TRBJ2-2|.|TRBD1|TRBV30
TGTGCCTGGAAGTGGGACAGAATCACCGGGGAGCTGTTTTTT
CAWKWDRITGELFF
>TRBJ2-7|.|.|TRBV20-1
TGCAGTGCCCGGGGAGATTACGAGCAGTACTTC
CSARGDYEQYF